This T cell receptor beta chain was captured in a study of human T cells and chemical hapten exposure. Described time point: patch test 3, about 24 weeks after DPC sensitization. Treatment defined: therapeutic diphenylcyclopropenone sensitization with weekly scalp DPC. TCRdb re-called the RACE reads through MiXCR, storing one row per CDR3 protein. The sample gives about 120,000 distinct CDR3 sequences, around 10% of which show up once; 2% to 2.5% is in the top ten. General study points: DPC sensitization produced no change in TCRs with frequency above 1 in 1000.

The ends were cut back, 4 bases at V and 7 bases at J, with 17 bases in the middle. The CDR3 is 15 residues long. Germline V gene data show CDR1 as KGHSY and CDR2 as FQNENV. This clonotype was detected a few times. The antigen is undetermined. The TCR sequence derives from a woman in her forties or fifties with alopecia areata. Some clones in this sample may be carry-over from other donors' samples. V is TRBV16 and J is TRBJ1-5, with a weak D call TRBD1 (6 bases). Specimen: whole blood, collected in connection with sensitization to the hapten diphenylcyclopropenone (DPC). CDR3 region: CASSPLGGGRQPQHF. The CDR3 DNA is TGTGCCAGCAGCCCCCTTGGGGGGGGCAGGCAGCCCCAGCATTTT.